This is a list of T cell receptor beta chains from one sample in a study of blood T cell repertoires in COVID-19. Profiled with immunoSEQ multiplex PCR; TCRdb holds only in-frame clones, not every one. The sample consists of more than 95,000 clones, about four fifths of them appearing once. The sample was peripheral blood. The receptors shown here come from a man in his sixties with acute or convalescent COVID-19. Each CDR3 is given with its conserved first and last residue. D genes are given only for firm matches. The size of a clone is reported for some rows only, either as once, few or many, or as a class for expanded clones.

>-|14|TRBV6-5|TRBJ1-1|-
CASILRFLNTEAFF
TGTGCCAGCATCCTTCGTTTTTTGAACACTGAAGCTTTCTTT
>-|12|TRBV6-1|TRBJ2-7|-
CASSERLYEQYF
TGTGCCAGCAGTGAAAGACTTTACGAGCAGTACTTC
>TRBD2|17|TRBV2|TRBJ2-1|-
CASSEWGLAGSFNEQFF
TGTGCCAGCAGTGAATGGGGACTAGCGGGAAGCTTTAATGAGCAGTTCTTC
>-|14|TRBV7-3|TRBJ2-2|-
CASSLQGIGGELFF
TGTGCCAGCAGCTTACAGGGGATAGGCGGGGAGCTGTTTTTT
>TRBD1|17|TRBV19|TRBJ1-2|-
CASRHLGTGENSYGYTF
TGTGCCAGTAGGCACTTGGGGACAGGGGAAAATAGCTATGGCTACACCTTC
>-|15|TRBV2|TRBJ2-5|-
CASSSLGVGGETQYF
TGTGCCAGCAGTTCCCTGGGGGTGGGAGGAGAGACCCAGTACTTC
>-|12|TRBV5-1|TRBJ2-7|few
CASSQPTGEQYF
TGCGCCAGCAGCCAGCCCACAGGGGAGCAGTACTTC
>TRBD1|15|TRBV7-2|TRBJ1-1|-
CASSSRGTGPGGAFF
TGTGCCAGCAGCTCCCGGGGGACAGGCCCAGGTGGGGCTTTCTTT
>TRBD2|16|TRBV6-1|TRBJ2-7|-
CASSELAGAVGYEQYF
TGTGCCAGCAGTGAACTAGCGGGAGCTGTCGGCTACGAGCAGTACTTC
>-|14|TRBV9|TRBJ2-1|few
CASSVGTRGNEQFF
TGTGCCAGCAGCGTAGGGACTCGCGGCAATGAGCAGTTCTTC
>TRBD1|15|TRBV24-1|TRBJ2-7|-
CATSAPSTGDYEQYF
TGTGCCACCAGTGCCCCCTCGACAGGGGACTACGAGCAGTACTTC
>-|15|TRBV23-1|TRBJ2-3|-
CAYQGGRDGTDTQYF
TGCGCCTATCAGGGAGGAAGGGACGGCACAGATACGCAGTATTTT
>TRBD2|16|TRBV27|TRBJ2-7|once
CASSSGTSGGLYEQYF
TGTGCCAGCAGTTCGGGGACTAGCGGAGGGCTCTACGAGCAGTACTTC
>-|16|TRBV18|TRBJ2-1|-
CASSPARMRTYNEQFF
TGTGCCAGCTCACCCGCAAGGATGAGGACTTACAATGAGCAGTTCTTC
>-|14|TRBV5-1|TRBJ2-2|-
CASSPQGNTGELFF
TGCGCCAGCAGCCCCCAGGGGAACACCGGGGAGCTGTTTTTT
>-|14|TRBV23-1|TRBJ1-5|-
CASSQSRENQPQHF
TGCGCCAGCAGTCAATCCCGAGAGAATCAGCCCCAGCATTTT
>TRBD2|17|TRBV5-1|TRBJ2-1|-
CASSLVIAGGGSDEQFF
TGCGCCAGCAGCTTGGTAATAGCGGGAGGTGGAAGCGATGAGCAGTTCTTC
>-|14|TRBV2|TRBJ1-2|-
CASSEGRTFSGYTF
TGTGCCAGCAGTGAAGGGAGAACCTTCTCTGGCTACACCTTC
>-|20|TRBV21-1|TRBJ2-1|-
CASSKAGWDRGDNGTNEQFF
TGTGCCAGCAGCAAAGCAGGCTGGGACAGGGGAGATAACGGTACGAATGAGCAGTTCTTC
>TRBD1|16|TRBV6-6|TRBJ1-2|-
CASRPGLGTVNYGYTF
TGTGCCAGCAGACCCGGCCTAGGGACAGTTAACTATGGCTACACCTTC
>TRBD2|15|TRBV7-2|TRBJ2-7|once
CASSLVAGGSYEQYF
TGTGCCAGCAGCTTAGTAGCGGGAGGCTCCTACGAGCAGTACTTC
>TRBD1|13|TRBV20-1|TRBJ1-6|-
CSASYRGERSLHF
TGCAGTGCTAGTTACAGGGGAGAAAGGTCCCTCCACTTT
>TRBD1|14|TRBV3-1/TRBV3-2|TRBJ1-4|-
CASSLQGSPEKLFF
TGTGCCAGCAGTCTACAGGGGAGTCCTGAAAAACTGTTTTTT
>TRBD2|15|TRBV29-1|TRBJ2-2|-
CSVEGLAGVSGELFF
TGCAGCGTTGAGGGACTAGCGGGAGTTTCCGGGGAGCTGTTTTTT
>-|17|TRBV27|TRBJ1-5|few
CASSPLRGAGGNQPQHF
TGTGCCAGCAGCCCCCTCCGGGGGGCGGGTGGCAATCAGCCCCAGCATTTT
>-|11|TRBV28|TRBJ2-7|-
CASGTGGEQYF
TGTGCCAGCGGGACTGGGGGCGAGCAGTACTTC
>TRBD1|15|TRBV2|TRBJ1-6|-
CASSPRTGGNSPLHF
TGTGCCAGCAGTCCCCGGACAGGTGGTAATTCACCCCTCCACTTT
>TRBD1|14|TRBV4-1|TRBJ2-7|few
CASSLGQGSYEQYF
TGCGCCAGCAGCCTTGGACAGGGCTCCTACGAGCAGTACTTC
>TRBD2|15|TRBV27|TRBJ2-2|-
CASRAGGHDTGELFF
TGTGCCAGCAGAGCGGGAGGGCATGACACCGGGGAGCTGTTTTTT
>TRBD2|19|TRBV9|TRBJ2-5|-
CASSAGPGLAGGGGETQYF
TGTGCCAGCAGCGCGGGTCCGGGACTAGCGGGAGGGGGCGGGGAGACCCAGTACTTC
>TRBD2|15|TRBV28|TRBJ2-1|-
CAESRGLALINEQFF
TGTGCCGAGAGCCGGGGACTAGCGTTAATCAATGAGCAGTTCTTC
>-|15|TRBV27|TRBJ2-3|-
CASSLGGRGADTQYF
TGTGCCAGCAGTTTAGGCGGCAGGGGGGCGGATACGCAGTATTTT
>TRBD2|16|TRBV19|TRBJ2-1|-
CASSAGTRGSYNEQFF
TGTGCCAGTAGTGCCGGGACTAGAGGCTCCTACAATGAGCAGTTCTTC
>TRBD1|18|TRBV11-2|TRBJ2-6|-
CASSLRGPTASGANVLTF
TGTGCCAGCAGCTTAAGGGGGCCGACAGCCTCTGGGGCCAACGTCCTGACTTTC
>TRBD2|16|TRBV10-3|TRBJ2-1|-
CAISTQRGGSYNEQFF
TGTGCCATCAGTACCCAGCGGGGGGGGTCCTACAATGAGCAGTTCTTC
>-|14|TRBV5-1|TRBJ2-4|once
CASSTSAGKNIQYF
TGCGCCAGCAGCACCTCGGCGGGCAAAAACATTCAGTACTTC
>TRBD2|14|TRBV5-1|TRBJ2-1|-
CASSLSGRGNEQFF
TGCGCCAGCAGCCTTAGCGGGAGGGGCAATGAGCAGTTCTTC
>TRBD2|19|TRBV2|TRBJ2-7|medium-sized
CASSEDPSTSGSGGYEQYF
TGTGCCAGCAGTGAGGACCCCTCGACTAGCGGGTCGGGGGGTTACGAGCAGTACTTC
>TRBD1|15|TRBV27|TRBJ1-1|once
CASRDLDRALSEAFF
TGTGCCAGCAGGGACCTTGACAGGGCACTTTCGGAAGCTTTCTTT
>-|15|TRBV11-2|TRBJ1-1|-
CASSLSRVGNTEAFF
TGTGCCAGCAGCTTATCCAGGGTTGGGAACACTGAAGCTTTCTTT
>-|14|TRBV5-4|TRBJ2-7|-
CASSLETGPYEQYF
TGTGCCAGCAGCTTGGAGACAGGCCCGTACGAGCAGTACTTC
>TRBD2|17|TRBV11-2|TRBJ2-5|-
CASSALRGRAFEDTQYF
TGTGCCAGCAGCGCACTACGCGGGAGGGCTTTTGAAGACACCCAGTACTTC
>-|14|TRBV6-5|TRBJ2-2|-
CASSRGINTGELFF
TGTGCCAGCTCCCGCGGCATAAACACCGGGGAGCTGTTTTTT
>-|16|TRBV7-9|TRBJ2-6|few
CASSSARGSGANVLTF
TGTGCCAGCAGCTCTGCCAGGGGTTCTGGGGCCAACGTCCTGACTTTC
>-|15|TRBV28|TRBJ1-1|-
CASSFQGGGNTEAFF
TGTGCCAGCAGTTTCCAGGGCGGGGGAAACACTGAAGCTTTCTTT
>-|14|TRBV29-1|TRBJ2-1|-
CSVEDTGIGNEQFF
TGCAGCGTTGAAGATACCGGGATCGGAAATGAGCAGTTCTTC
>-|16|TRBV12-2|TRBJ1-1|-
CASRLVLGAKNTEAFF
TGTGCAAGTCGCTTAGTCCTAGGGGCCAAGAACACTGAAGCTTTCTTT
>-|14|TRBV28|TRBJ2-7|-
CASSFLGRYYEQYF
TGTGCCAGCAGTTTCCTGGGCCGCTACTACGAGCAGTACTTC
>TRBD2|14|TRBV10-3|TRBJ2-7|-
CAISPSGTRTEQYF
TGTGCCATCAGTCCCTCGGGGACTAGAACGGAGCAGTACTTC
>TRBD2|15|TRBV27|TRBJ2-7|-
CASKGLAGGRYEQYF
TGTGCCAGCAAAGGACTAGCGGGAGGGAGGTACGAGCAGTACTTC
>-|16|TRBV9|TRBJ1-2|-
CASSPGQSLANYGYTF
TGTGCCAGCAGCCCTGGACAGTCTCTAGCTAACTATGGCTACACCTTC
>TRBD1|18|TRBV28|TRBJ2-1|few
CASSPRPWTGSPYNEQFF
TGTGCCAGCAGTCCCCGACCCTGGACAGGGAGCCCCTACAATGAGCAGTTCTTC